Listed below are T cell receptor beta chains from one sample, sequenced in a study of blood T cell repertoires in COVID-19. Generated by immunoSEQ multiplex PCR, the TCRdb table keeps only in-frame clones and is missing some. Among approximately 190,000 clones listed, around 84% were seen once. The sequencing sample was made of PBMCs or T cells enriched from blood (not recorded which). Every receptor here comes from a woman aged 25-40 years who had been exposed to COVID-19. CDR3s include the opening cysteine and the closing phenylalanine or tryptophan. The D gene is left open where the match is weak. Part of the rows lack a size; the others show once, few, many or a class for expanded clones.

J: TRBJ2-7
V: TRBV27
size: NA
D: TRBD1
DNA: TGTGCCAGCAGTCACGGGACAGGTGCTTACGAGCAGTACTTC
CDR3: CASSHGTGAYEQYF

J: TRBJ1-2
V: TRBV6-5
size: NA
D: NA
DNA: TGTGCCAGCAGCCAACGCGCGAACTATGGCTACACCTTC
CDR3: CASSQRANYGYTF

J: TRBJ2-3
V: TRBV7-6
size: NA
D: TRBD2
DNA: TGTGCCAGCAGCTCCCTAGGGGCGGGGGCAGATACGCAGTATTTT
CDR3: CASSSLGAGADTQYF

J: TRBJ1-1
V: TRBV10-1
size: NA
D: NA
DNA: TGCGCCAGCAGTGAGTCGATGTTTGGCAGAGGGACTGAAGCTTTCTTT
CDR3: CASSESMFGRGTEAFF

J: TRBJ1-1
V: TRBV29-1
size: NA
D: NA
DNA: TGCAGCGTTGTCCCTCGACAGTACACTGAAGCTTTCTTT
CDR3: CSVVPRQYTEAFF

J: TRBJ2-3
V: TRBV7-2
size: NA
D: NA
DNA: TGTGCCAGCAGAATCCGAGGTACAGATACGCAGTATTTT
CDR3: CASRIRGTDTQYF

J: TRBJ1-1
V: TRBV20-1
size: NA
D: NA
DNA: TGCAGTGCTAGTCAGTCAGTGAACACTGAAGCTTTCTTT
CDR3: CSASQSVNTEAFF

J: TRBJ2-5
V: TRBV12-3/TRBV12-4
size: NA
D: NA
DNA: TGTGCGGCGAGTCAGGGGAGTGAGGAGACCCAGTACTTC
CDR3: CAASQGSEETQYF

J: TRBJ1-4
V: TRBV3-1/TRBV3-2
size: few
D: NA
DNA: TGTGCCAGCAGCCCCCGGGACATTTATCTCAATGAAAAACTGTTTTTT
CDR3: CASSPRDIYLNEKLFF

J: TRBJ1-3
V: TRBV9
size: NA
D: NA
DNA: TGTGCCAGCAGCGAGCCTAACAGTGGCTCTGGAAACACCATATATTTT
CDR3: CASSEPNSGSGNTIYF

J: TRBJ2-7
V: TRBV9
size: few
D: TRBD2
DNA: TGTGCCAGCAGCCCCTCTGGACTAGCATACGAGCAGTACTTC
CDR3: CASSPSGLAYEQYF

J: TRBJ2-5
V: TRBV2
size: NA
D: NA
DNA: TGTGCCAGCAGTTGGGCCCAAGAGACCCAGTACTTC
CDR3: CASSWAQETQYF

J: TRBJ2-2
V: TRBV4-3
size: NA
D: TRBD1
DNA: TGCGCCAGCAGCCAAGATTGGACAGGGGCATATCCCGGGGAGCTGTTTTTT
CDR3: CASSQDWTGAYPGELFF

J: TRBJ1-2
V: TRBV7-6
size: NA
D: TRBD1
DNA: TGTGCCAGCAGCAGCCGGACAGGGGGCGAGCACACCTTC
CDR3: CASSSRTGGEHTF

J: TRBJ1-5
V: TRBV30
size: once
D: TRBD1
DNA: TGTGCCTGGAGTCTCTCACCGCGGACAGGGGACCTTATTAATAGCAATCAGCCCCAGCATTTT
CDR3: CAWSLSPRTGDLINSNQPQHF

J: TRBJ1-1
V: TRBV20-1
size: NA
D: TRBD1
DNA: TGCAGTGCTAGTCCCCCCTCGACAGGGACAGGGGAGAACACTGAAGCTTTCTTT
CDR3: CSASPPSTGTGENTEAFF

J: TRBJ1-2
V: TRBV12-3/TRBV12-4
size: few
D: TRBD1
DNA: TGTGCCAGCAGTGCCGGGACAGGGGCGTCATACACCTTC
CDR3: CASSAGTGASYTF

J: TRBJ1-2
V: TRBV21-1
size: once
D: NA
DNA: TGTGCCAGCAGCAAAGGGCAGGGGTTTAACTATGGCTACACCTTC
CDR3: CASSKGQGFNYGYTF

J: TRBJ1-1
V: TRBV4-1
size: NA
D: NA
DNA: TGCGCCAGCAGCCAAGAACAGGGATCGACAGCTTTCTTT
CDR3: CASSQEQGSTAFF

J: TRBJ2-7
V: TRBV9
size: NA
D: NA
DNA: TGTGCCAGCAGCGTAGTGGACTTCGGGGGCGAGCAGTACTTC
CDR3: CASSVVDFGGEQYF

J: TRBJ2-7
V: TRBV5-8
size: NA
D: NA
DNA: TGTGCCAGCAGCTTGGGTCAATCTCGAGGGCAGTACTTC
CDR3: CASSLGQSRGQYF

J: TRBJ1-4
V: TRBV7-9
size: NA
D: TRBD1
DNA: TGTGCCAGCAGCTCTATCCAGGGGGGTGATGAAAAACTGTTTTTT
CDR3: CASSSIQGGDEKLFF